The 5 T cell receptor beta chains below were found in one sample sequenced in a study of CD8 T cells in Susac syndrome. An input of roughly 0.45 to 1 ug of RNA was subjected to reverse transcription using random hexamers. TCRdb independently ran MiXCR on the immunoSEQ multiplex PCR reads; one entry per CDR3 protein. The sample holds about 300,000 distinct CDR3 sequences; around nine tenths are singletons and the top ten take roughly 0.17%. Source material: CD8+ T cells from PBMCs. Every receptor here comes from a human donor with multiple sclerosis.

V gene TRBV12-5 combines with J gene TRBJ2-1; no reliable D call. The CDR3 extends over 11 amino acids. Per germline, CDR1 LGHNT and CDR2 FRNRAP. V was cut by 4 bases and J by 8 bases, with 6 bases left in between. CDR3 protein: CASGSWDEQFF. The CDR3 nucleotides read TGTGCTAGTGGTTCGTGGGATGAGCAGTTCTTC.

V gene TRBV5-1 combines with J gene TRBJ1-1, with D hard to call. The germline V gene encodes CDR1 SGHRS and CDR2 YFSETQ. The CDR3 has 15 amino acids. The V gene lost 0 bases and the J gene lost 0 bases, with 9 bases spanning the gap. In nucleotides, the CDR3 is TGCGCCAGCAGCTTGGTTGCAACCCTGAACACTGAAGCTTTCTTT. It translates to CASSLVATLNTEAFF.

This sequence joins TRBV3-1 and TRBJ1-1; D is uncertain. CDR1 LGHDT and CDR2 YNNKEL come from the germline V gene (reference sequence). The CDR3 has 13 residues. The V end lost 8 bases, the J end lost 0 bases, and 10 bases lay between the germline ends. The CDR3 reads CASATWLNTEAFF. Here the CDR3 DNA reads TGTGCCAGCGCAACCTGGTTGAACACTGAAGCTTTCTTT.

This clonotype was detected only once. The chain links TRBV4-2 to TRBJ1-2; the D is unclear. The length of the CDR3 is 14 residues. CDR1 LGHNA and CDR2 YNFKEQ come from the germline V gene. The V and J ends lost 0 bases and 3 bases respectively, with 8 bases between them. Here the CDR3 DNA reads TGTGCCAGCAGCCAAGATTCGGGAGACTATGGCTACACCTTC. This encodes CASSQDSGDYGYTF.

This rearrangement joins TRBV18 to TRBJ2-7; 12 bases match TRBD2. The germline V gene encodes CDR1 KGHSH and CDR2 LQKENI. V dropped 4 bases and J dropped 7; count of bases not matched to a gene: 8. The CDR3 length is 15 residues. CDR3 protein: CASSHPGLAGQEQYF. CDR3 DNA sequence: TGTGCCAGCTCACATCCGGGACTAGCGGGCCAGGAGCAGTACTTC.